This T cell receptor beta chain was recorded in a study of blood T cell repertoires in COVID-19 (TCRdb year 2020). Study-wide context: Collaborator samples came from the United States, Italy and Spain and covered acute and convalescent phases of COVID-19. The samples were drawn from the first 160 participants of the ongoing ImmuneRACE study and from 950 to 1,500 subjects provided by 6 global collaborators. The repertoires were released in a freely available public database meant as a resource for research on the immune response to SARS-CoV-2. The dataset comprised deeply sampled blood TCRbeta repertoires from subjects exposed to, actively infected with, or recovered from COVID-19. The material from the prospective study consisted of cDNA or gDNA derived from T cells, B-cell-depleted T cells, or PBMCs. Where HLA class I and class II types were available, the types were taken from metadata supplied by the sample provider, not from assay-based typing. The sample metadata nearly always contained a de-identified subject ID, COVID-19 status, age in years and sex. The paper as a whole reports these results and caveats: How much clinical and demographic metadata was included differed by source and by participant, and the metadata was provided uncurated.

The immunoSEQ Assay, a bias-controlled multiplex PCR, was used to amplify TCRbeta CDR3 regions from genomic DNA. For the original study's pipeline: The number of nucleated cells in each sample was estimated from the amplification of reference gene primers within the assay. To quantify the absolute abundance of each unique TCRbeta CDR3 rearrangement, sequence reads were collapsed and filtered. For each sample, productive Simpson clonality was calculated by taking the square root of Simpson's diversity index across productive rearrangements. Here the immuneACCESS table is served through TCRdb, limited to in-frame sequences with V and J called. Missing clones are a known gap in these copies; in checked studies unresolved V genes cover under half, and the rest lacks a known reason. V and J calls and clone size are copied from that table; D and trimming were computed from the DNA. The sample table holds about 200,000 clones, of which approximately 87% were seen once. The ten largest clonotypes hold over 2% of the sample.

This clone appeared once. Which antigen it targets is not known. No base quality values were provided; no much bigger clone lies one nucleotide off. The collaborating institutions used their own protocols to collect whole blood in K2EDTA tubes. For TCRbeta analysis, collaborators shipped samples in one of three forms: frozen whole blood, isolated PBMCs, or DNA extracted from either of those sample types. Sequenced material: peripheral blood. The sequence was obtained from a woman in her forties or fifties with acute or convalescent COVID-19.

The CDR3 reads CASSLGLGRETQYF. The DNA reads as follows: TGTGCCAGCAGCCTAGGACTAGGGCGAGAGACCCAGTACTTC. The rearrangement combines TRBV7-2 with TRBJ2-5; 7 central nucleotides agree with TRBD2. V trim: 5 bases; J trim: 4 bases; unmatched bases: 7. There are 14 amino acids in the CDR3, from cysteine to phenylalanine inclusive. CDR3 DNA is the only sequence kept; it has 42 bases, read in frame from the first base. Looking up the germline V gene yields CDR1 SGHTA and CDR2 FQGNSA.